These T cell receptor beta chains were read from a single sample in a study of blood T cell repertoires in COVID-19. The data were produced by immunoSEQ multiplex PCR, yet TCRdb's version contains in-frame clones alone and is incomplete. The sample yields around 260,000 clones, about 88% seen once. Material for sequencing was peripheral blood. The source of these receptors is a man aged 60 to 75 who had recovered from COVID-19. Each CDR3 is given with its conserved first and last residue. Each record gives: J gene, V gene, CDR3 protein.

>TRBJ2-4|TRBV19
CASSVGLTGPVKNIQYF
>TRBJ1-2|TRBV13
CASSLGGRGPTLYGYTF
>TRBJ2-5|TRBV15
CATSRDRTGVETQYF
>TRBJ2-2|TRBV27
CASSFTRTSVNGELFF
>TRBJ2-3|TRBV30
CAWSRATGAITDTQYF
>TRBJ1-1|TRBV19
CASRSQGFGTEAFF
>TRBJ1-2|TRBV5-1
CASSWNRDRPNYGYTF
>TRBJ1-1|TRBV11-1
CASSLVPYRNTEAFF
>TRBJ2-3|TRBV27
CASSFSGADTQYF
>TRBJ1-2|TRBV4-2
CASSQDGTANYGYTF
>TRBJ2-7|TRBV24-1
CATSVRYPGQNSYEQYF
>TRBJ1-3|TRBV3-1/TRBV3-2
CASSQAGAGNTIYF
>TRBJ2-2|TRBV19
CASSILLGANTGELFF
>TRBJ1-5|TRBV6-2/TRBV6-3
CASSSGTGYSNQPQHF
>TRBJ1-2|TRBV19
CASSTPGQGNYGYTF
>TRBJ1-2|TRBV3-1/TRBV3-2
CASSHRDRRNYGYTF
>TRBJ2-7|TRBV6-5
CASSLTGTGTDEQYF
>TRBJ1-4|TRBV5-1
CASSYTGEHEKLFF
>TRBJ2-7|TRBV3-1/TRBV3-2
CASSLLTGYSYEQYF
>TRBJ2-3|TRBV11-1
CASSLYSDTQYF
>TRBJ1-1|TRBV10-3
CAIRASGTENTEAFF
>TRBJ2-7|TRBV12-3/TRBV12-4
CASSLLGQAQYF